What follows are 30 T cell receptor beta chains derived from one specimen sequenced in a study of cytomegalovirus exposure and HLA in healthy donors. Only in-frame clones appear in the TCRdb table, and some are missing; sequencing was by immunoSEQ multiplex PCR. The sample comprises some 200,000 clones, 75% to 95% of which are singletons, and around 1% rests with the top ten. Sequencing was done on a sample of PBMCs. These receptors were obtained from a woman aged 18 to 35 in good health and CMV-seronegative.

The chain has TRBV4-1 and TRBJ2-7; 7 bases are shared with TRBD2. V shed 1 base and J 3 bases; nucleotides not matched to a gene: 6. This CDR3 is built from 15 residues. Germline CDR1 reads MGHRA; CDR2 reads YSYEKL. In nucleotides, the CDR3 is TGCGCCAGCAGCCAAGTGGCGGGAGTGAACTACGAGCAGTACTTC. Protein product: CASSQVAGVNYEQYF.

This clone was counted a single time. V gene TRBV2 combines with J gene TRBJ2-3, with D perhaps matching TRBD2 (5 bases). Trimming took 5 bases from V and 6 from J, leaving 21 bases between them. This CDR3 is built from 16 residues. Germline CDR1 reads SNHLY; CDR2 reads FYNNEI. CDR3 residues: CASSQTTSRSRDTQYF. CDR3 coding DNA: TGTGCCAGCAGTCAGACTACCTCGAGAAGTCGGGATACGCAGTATTTT.

The V gene is TRBV28, the J gene TRBJ1-5; TRBD1 is a possible D gene (5 bases). Germline V gives CDR1 MDHEN, CDR2 SYDVKM. Trimming took 7 bases from V and 4 from J, leaving 20 bases between them. There are 16 residues in the CDR3. The CDR3 bases are TGTGCCAGCAATCCCGGGGACTCTGGGAGGAATCAGCCCCAGCATTTT. This codes for CASNPGDSGRNQPQHF.

The CDR3: CASSFGTSGKNTGELFF. As DNA, the CDR3 is TGCGCCAGCAGCTTCGGGACTAGCGGGAAGAACACCGGGGAGCTGTTTTTT. V is TRBV5-1 and J is TRBJ2-2, with 13 bases fitting TRBD2. V trimming: 2 bases; J trimming: 1 base; junction bases outside the gene matches: 2. CDR1 is SGHRS and CDR2 is YFSETQ in the germline V gene. The CDR3 contains 17 residues.

The rearrangement links TRBV19 to TRBJ2-3; tentative D call: TRBD1 (5 bases). Germline V gene lookup returns CDR1 LNHDA and CDR2 SQIVND (reference sequence). Trimming cost V 3 bases and J 0 bases, with 10 bases left between them. This CDR3 has 15 residues. In DNA, the CDR3 is TGTGCCAGTAGTATGGGGCAGGCCAGCACAGATACGCAGTATTTT. Encoded protein: CASSMGQASTDTQYF.

The chain combines TRBV2 with TRBJ1-1; D not resolved. This CDR3 is 11 amino acids long. The germline V and J ends were trimmed by 4 bases and 14 bases, with 14 bases remaining between them. CDR1 and CDR2 from the germline V gene are SNHLY and FYNNEI. CDR3 sequence (DNA): TGTGCCAGCAGTGGTCCCTATGAGTTATTCTTT. Protein sequence: CASSGPYELFF.

The rearrangement uses TRBV28 and TRBJ1-1; no reliable D call. The length of the CDR3 is 12 residues. Germline assignment: CDR1 MDHEN and CDR2 SYDVKM. The V end lost 8 bases, the J end lost 5 bases, and 12 bases lay between the germline ends. CDR3 coding DNA: TGTGCCAGCCACGGTTTCGGGACTGAAGCTTTCTTT. This sequence encodes CASHGFGTEAFF.

The genes are TRBV9 and TRBJ2-5, with TRBD2 matching 9 bases. With 3 bases clipped from V and 2 bases from J, the junction kept 14 bases outside the gene matches. Germline V gene lookup returns CDR1 SGDLS and CDR2 YYNGEE. CDR3 length: 18 residues. The CDR3 DNA follows: TGTGCCAGCAGCGAGAAGGTGGCGGGAGGGTCAGAACAAGAGACCCAGTACTTC. Its translation: CASSEKVAGGSEQETQYF.

The V call is TRBV29-1, the J call TRBJ1-1; D is perhaps TRBD1 (5 bases). Per the germline V gene, CDR1 is SQVTM and CDR2 is ANQGSEA. Trimming left V 4 bases short and J 5 bases short, with 14 bases between. This CDR3 spans 13 amino acids. As DNA, the CDR3 is TGCAGCGTTGGATCCGGGGGTGGGACTGAAGCTTTCTTT. Protein sequence: CSVGSGGGTEAFF.

The genes are TRBV11-3 and TRBJ1-6, with TRBD1 as a possible D gene (6 bases). This CDR3 has 13 amino acids. CDR1 and CDR2 (germline): SGHNT, YENEEA. Trimming took 5 bases from V and 10 from J, leaving 12 bases between them. The CDR3 region is CASSARQDSPLHF. In DNA, the CDR3 is TGTGCCAGCAGCGCTAGACAGGACTCACCCCTCCACTTT.

The chain couples TRBV10-3 to TRBJ2-1; perhaps TRBD1 as D (6 bases). The CDR3 is 17 residues long. Germline loops: CDR1 ENHRY, CDR2 SYGVKD. With 4 bases removed from V and 7 bases from J, the gap between germline ends came to 23 bases. The CDR3 region has the DNA TGTGCCATCAGTGCGCCCCCCTGGGACAAGAGGTGGAATGAGCAGTTCTTC. Translating gives CAISAPPWDKRWNEQFF.

V and J are TRBV13 and TRBJ1-1, with 8 nucleotides matching TRBD1. This CDR3 comprises 15 residues. Per the germline V gene, CDR1 is PRHDT and CDR2 is FYEKMQ (reference sequence). Germline trimming cut 5 bases from V and 5 bases from J; bases unmatched to any gene: 10. CDR3 residues: CASSLGTGRRTEAFF. CDR3 sequence (DNA): TGTGCCAGCAGCCTCGGGACAGGACGGCGTACTGAAGCTTTCTTT.

The chain is built from TRBV2 and TRBJ2-3; 12 bases agree with TRBD2. CDR1 and CDR2 from the germline V gene are SNHLY and FYNNEI. The CDR3 covers 15 residues. V lost 6 bases, J lost 6 bases, and 7 bases stayed unmatched. CDR3 amino acids: CASRGRLAGVDTQYF. In nucleotides, the CDR3 is TGTGCCAGCAGGGGGAGACTAGCGGGAGTGGATACGCAGTATTTT.

This chain connects TRBV9 to TRBJ2-1; D possibly corresponds to TRBD2 (6 bases). The V and J ends lost 0 bases and 7 bases respectively, with 17 bases between them. In germline, CDR1 is SGDLS, CDR2 YYNGEE. This CDR3 has 16 amino acids. The CDR3 sequence is CASSVAWLANENEQFF. The CDR3 DNA reads as TGTGCCAGCAGCGTAGCTTGGCTAGCGAATGAGAATGAGCAGTTCTTC.

The chain uses TRBV7-8 and TRBJ2-1; weak D call: TRBD2 (6 bases). The CDR3 runs 15 residues. Looked up from germline, CDR1 is SGHVS and CDR2 is FQNEAQ. V lost 3 bases to trimming and J lost 0 bases, with 9 bases between them. CDR3: CASSFRGNSYNEQFF. In DNA, the CDR3 is TGTGCCAGCAGCTTCCGCGGGAACTCCTACAATGAGCAGTTCTTC.

The chain couples TRBV2 to TRBJ1-1; 7 nucleotides align to TRBD1. This CDR3 contains 15 residues. Germline lookup yields CDR1 SNHLY and CDR2 FYNNEI. Trimming took 6 bases from V and 1 from J; bases not matched to a gene: 8. In DNA form, the CDR3 reads TGTGCCAGCAGGAAACCGGGACAGCAGAACACTGAAGCTTTCTTT. Encoded protein: CASRKPGQQNTEAFF.

The gene calls are TRBV5-4 and TRBJ2-7; 12 bases map to TRBD2. After removal of 10 bases from V and 3 bases from J, the junction contained 11 bases not matched to a gene. The CDR3 is 15 amino acids. The germline V gene encodes CDR1 SGHNT and CDR2 YYREEE (reference sequence). The CDR3 nucleotides are TGTGCCGGAAGCGACCTAGCGGGAGGGTACTACGAGCAGTACTTC. Translation gives CAGSDLAGGYYEQYF.

J is TRBJ2-3 and V is TRBV29-1; 9 bases line up with TRBD2. In germline, CDR1 is SQVTM, CDR2 ANQGSEA. This CDR3 has 19 amino acids. V lost 4 bases to trimming and J lost 1 base; unmatched junction nucleotides: 18. Here the CDR3 DNA reads TGCAGCGTTGCAAATTTGGTAGCGGGAGTATTAATGGGCACAGATACGCAGTATTTT. Amino acids: CSVANLVAGVLMGTDTQYF.

V is TRBV27 and J is TRBJ1-1; a possible D gene is TRBD1 (6 bases). Germline V gives CDR1 MNHEY, CDR2 SMNVEV (reference sequence). The CDR3 runs 13 residues. V lost 6 bases and J lost 3, with 11 bases in between. CDR3 residues: CASSAGDDTEAFF. CDR3 DNA: TGTGCCAGCAGCGCAGGGGACGACACTGAAGCTTTCTTT.

This chain joins TRBV27 and TRBJ1-6; possibly TRBD1 for D (5 bases). Germline CDR1 is MNHEY and CDR2 is SMNVEV (reference sequence). V lost 5 bases and J 9 bases, leaving 17 bases between the germline ends. The CDR3 covers 15 residues. This CDR3 reads CASSVMGLGSSPLHF. CDR3 in DNA: TGTGCCAGCAGTGTGATGGGGCTCGGCAGTTCACCCCTCCACTTT.

CDR3 DNA: TGTGCCAGCAGCCACCCCGGGACAGGGGGTATCTACGAGCAGTACTTC. This sequence encodes CASSHPGTGGIYEQYF. This rearrangement joins TRBV11-2 to TRBJ2-7, with TRBD1 matching 11 bases. V trimming: 5 bases; J trimming: 3 bases; junction bases outside the gene matches: 9. The CDR3 totals 16 residues. Germline V lookup: CDR1 SGHAT, CDR2 FQNNGV. The complete variable domain, with remaining parts taken from reference TRBV11-2 and TRBJ2-7, reads EAGVAQSPRYKIIEKRQSVAFWCNPISGHATLYWYQQILGQGPKLLIQFQNNGVVDDSQLPKDRFSAERLKGVDSTLKIQPAKLEDSAVYLCASSHPGTGGIYEQYFGPGTRLTVT.

The CDR3 region is CASSSANEQYF. The CDR3 bases are TGTGCCAGCAGTTCCGCTAACGAGCAGTACTTC. This chain connects TRBV6-1 to TRBJ2-7; D not certain. The length of the CDR3 is 11 residues. The germline gives CDR1 MNHNS, CDR2 SASEGT. V was shortened by 5 bases and J by 5 bases, with 7 bases between the two germline ends.

The V and J genes are TRBV15 and TRBJ2-1; TRBD2 matches at 7 bases. J lost 3 bases, V lost 3 bases, and 8 bases had no gene match. The CDR3 has 16 residues. Germline V gene sequence: CDR1 LNHNV, CDR2 YYDKDF (reference sequence). The CDR3 DNA reads TGTGCCACCAGCAGCCCAAATGCGGGAGTCTACAATGAGCAGTTCTTC. Its translation: CATSSPNAGVYNEQFF.

In DNA form, the CDR3 reads TGTGCCAGTAGGTACAGGACGAACACCGGGGAGCTGTTTTTT. It codes for CASRYRTNTGELFF. This sequence joins TRBV19 and TRBJ2-2, with D perhaps matching TRBD1 (5 bases). The CDR3 is made up of 14 amino acids. V was cut by 6 bases and J by 0 bases, with 8 bases left in between. The germline V gene encodes CDR1 LNHDA and CDR2 SQIVND (reference sequence).

The CDR3, as DNA: TGTGCCAGCAGTACTCAAATTTTTGCGGGGAATGAGCAGTTCTTC. Amino acids: CASSTQIFAGNEQFF. The J gene is TRBJ2-1, the V gene TRBV6-1, with a weak D call TRBD2 (6 bases). Per the germline V gene, CDR1 is MNHNS and CDR2 is SASEGT. CDR3 length: 15 amino acids. Trimming stripped 5 bases from V and 7 bases from J, with 18 bases between.

The chain carries TRBV5-1 and TRBJ1-6, with D possibly matching TRBD1 (5 bases). The CDR3 consists of 15 residues. Germline-derived CDR1 and CDR2 are SGHRS and YFSETQ. Trimming stripped 4 bases from V and 7 bases from J, with 15 bases between. CDR3 DNA sequence: TGCGCCAGCAGCCCGGGGGACGGTGAGAATTCACCCCTCCACTTT. This encodes CASSPGDGENSPLHF.

The rearrangement links TRBV18 to TRBJ1-1; no clear D gene. Germline CDR1 and CDR2: KGHSH and LQKENI. V gave up 6 bases and J gave up 1 base, with 12 bases separating them. The length of the CDR3 is 14 residues. The CDR3 here is CASSPKRQNTEAFF. As DNA, the CDR3 is TGTGCCAGCTCGCCAAAGCGGCAGAACACTGAAGCTTTCTTT.

This clone was detected once. V and J are TRBV29-1 and TRBJ2-1, with 10 bases lining up with TRBD2. The CDR3 is 15 residues long. The V gene end was trimmed by 4 bases and the J gene end by 4 bases; junction bases not matched to a gene: 7. CDR1 is SQVTM and CDR2 is ANQGSEA in the germline V gene. The CDR3 region is CSVVGGTSAYNEQFF. The CDR3 nucleotides are TGCAGCGTTGTGGGTGGGACTAGCGCTTACAATGAGCAGTTCTTC.

This clone was recorded only once. The rearrangement uses TRBV14 and TRBJ2-1, with D possibly being TRBD1 (5 bases). V lost 5 bases and J lost 3, with 20 bases in between. Germline values: CDR1 SGHDN, CDR2 FVKESK. The CDR3 is 17 amino acids. CDR3 sequence: CASSFRQPAYGYNEQFF. DNA for the CDR3: TGTGCCAGCAGCTTCCGACAGCCAGCATACGGCTACAATGAGCAGTTCTTC. Looking up the rest from reference TRBV14 and TRBJ2-1 gives the full variable domain: EAGVTQFPSHSVIEKGQTVTLRCDPISGHDNLYWYRRVMGKEIKFLLHFVKESKQDESGMPNNRFLAERTGGTYSTLKVQPAELEDSGVYFCASSFRQPAYGYNEQFFGPGTRLTVL.

This chain connects TRBV12-1 to TRBJ1-5; the table's D call, TRBD1, has no DNA check behind it. TRBV12-1 is a documented pseudogene. The CDR3 is 20 amino acids. CDR3 bases: TGTGCCAGCAGCCGACGGCCCGGGACAGGGTATCTCTATAGCAATCAGCCCCAGCATTTT. Translation: CASSRRPGTGYLYSNQPQHF.